This T cell receptor beta chain was retrieved from a study of CD4 T cells in relation to SARS-CoV-2 and coronaviruses. The unexposed donors gave CD4+ T cells in about 2011-2018, prior to COVID-19. The cells were cultured for under 13 days before CD4+ T cells were isolated. CDR3 length equals 14 residues. V lost 3 bases and J lost 3, with 12 bases in between. Germline V gene sequence: CDR1 SNHLY, CDR2 FYNNEI. TCRdb's copy holds only in-frame clones and misses some; the assay was immunoSEQ multiplex PCR. The repertoire holds roughly 20,000 clones, with 66% as singletons. General study results and limits: About 65% of donors had memory CD4+ clonotypes crossrecognizing SARS-CoV-2 and common cold coronavirus spike. This crossreactivity analysis covered spike protein alone, no other viral proteins.

This clone was seen a handful of times. The antigen is unknown. The sample was CD4+ T cells from PBMCs, cultured in vitro. The TCR comes from a human donor in good health. The chain combines TRBV2 with TRBJ2-7; D gene ambiguous. The CDR3 reads CASSDQYGYYEQYF. The CDR3 DNA sequence: TGTGCCAGCAGTGATCAGTACGGCTACTACGAGCAGTACTTC. Together with reference TRBV2 and TRBJ2-7, the CDR3 gives the full variable domain: EPEVTQTPSHQVTQMGQEVILRCVPISNHLYFYWYRQILGQKVEFLVSFYNNEISEKSEIFDDQFSVERPDGSNFTLKIRSTKLEDSAMYFCASSDQYGYYEQYFGPGTRLTVT.